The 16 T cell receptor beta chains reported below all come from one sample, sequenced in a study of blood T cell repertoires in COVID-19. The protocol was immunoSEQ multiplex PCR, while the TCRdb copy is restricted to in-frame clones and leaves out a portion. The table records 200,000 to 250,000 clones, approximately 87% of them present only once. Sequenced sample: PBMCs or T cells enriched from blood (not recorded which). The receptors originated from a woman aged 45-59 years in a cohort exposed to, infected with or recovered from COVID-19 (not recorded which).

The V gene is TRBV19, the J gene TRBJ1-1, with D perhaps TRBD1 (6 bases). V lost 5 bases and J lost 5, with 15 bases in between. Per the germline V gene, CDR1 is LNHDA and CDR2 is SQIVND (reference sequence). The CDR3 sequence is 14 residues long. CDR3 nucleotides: TGTGCCAGTAGTGGGGGGGCGGTGGTTACTGAAGCTTTCTTT. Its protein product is CASSGGAVVTEAFF. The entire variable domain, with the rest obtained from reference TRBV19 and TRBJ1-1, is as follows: DGGITQSPKYLFRKEGQNVTLSCEQNLNHDAMYWYRQDPGQGLRLIYYSQIVNDFQKGDIAEGYSVSREKKESFPLTVTSAQKNPTAFYLCASSGGAVVTEAFFGQGTRLTVV.

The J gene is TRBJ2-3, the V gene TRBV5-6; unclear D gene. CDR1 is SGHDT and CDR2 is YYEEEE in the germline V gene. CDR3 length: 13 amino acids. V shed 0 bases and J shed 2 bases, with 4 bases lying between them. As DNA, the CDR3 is TGTGCCAGCAGCTTGGACTTCACAGATACGCAGTATTTT. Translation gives CASSLDFTDTQYF. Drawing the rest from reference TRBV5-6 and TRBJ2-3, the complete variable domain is DAGVTQSPTHLIKTRGQQVTLRCSPKSGHDTVSWYQQALGQGPQFIFQYYEEEERQRGNFPDRFSGHQFPNYSSELNVNALLLGDSALYLCASSLDFTDTQYFGPGTRLTVL.

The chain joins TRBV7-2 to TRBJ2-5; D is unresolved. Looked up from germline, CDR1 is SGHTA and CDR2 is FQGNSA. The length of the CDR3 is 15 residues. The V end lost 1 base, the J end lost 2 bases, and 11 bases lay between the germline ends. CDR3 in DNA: TGTGCCAGCAGCTTAGGTGCCAGTTTACAAGAGACCCAGTACTTC. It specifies CASSLGASLQETQYF. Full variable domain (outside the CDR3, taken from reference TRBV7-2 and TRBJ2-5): GAGVSQSPSNKVTEKGKDVELRCDPISGHTALYWYRQSLGQGLEFLIYFQGNSAPDKSGLPSDRFSAERTGGSVSTLTIQRTQQEDSAVYLCASSLGASLQETQYFGPGTRLLVL.

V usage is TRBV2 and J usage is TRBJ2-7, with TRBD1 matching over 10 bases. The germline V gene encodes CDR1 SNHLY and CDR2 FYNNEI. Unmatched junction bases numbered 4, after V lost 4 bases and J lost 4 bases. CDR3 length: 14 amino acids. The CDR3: CASSGRDRGYEQYF. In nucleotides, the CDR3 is TGTGCCAGCAGTGGTAGGGACAGGGGTTACGAGCAGTACTTC.

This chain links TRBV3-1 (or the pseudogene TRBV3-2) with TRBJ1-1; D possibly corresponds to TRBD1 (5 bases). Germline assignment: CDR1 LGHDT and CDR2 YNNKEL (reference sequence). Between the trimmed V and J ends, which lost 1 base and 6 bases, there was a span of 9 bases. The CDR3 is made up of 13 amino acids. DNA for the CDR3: TGTGCCAGCAGCCAAGTGGCAGGGTCTGAAGCTTTCTTT. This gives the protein CASSQVAGSEAFF.

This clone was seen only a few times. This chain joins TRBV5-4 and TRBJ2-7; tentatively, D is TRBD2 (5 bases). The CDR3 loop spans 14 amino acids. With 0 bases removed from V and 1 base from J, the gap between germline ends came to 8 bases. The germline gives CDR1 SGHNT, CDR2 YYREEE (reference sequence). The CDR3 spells CASSLGGPSYEQYF. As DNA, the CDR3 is TGTGCCAGCAGCTTGGGAGGGCCATCCTACGAGCAGTACTTC.

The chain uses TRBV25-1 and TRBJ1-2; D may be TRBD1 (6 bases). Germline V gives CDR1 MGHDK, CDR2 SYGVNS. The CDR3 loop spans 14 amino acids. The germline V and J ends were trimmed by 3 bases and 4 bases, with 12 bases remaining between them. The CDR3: CASSDPDRSYGYTF. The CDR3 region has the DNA TGTGCCAGCAGTGACCCCGACAGGTCCTATGGCTACACCTTC.

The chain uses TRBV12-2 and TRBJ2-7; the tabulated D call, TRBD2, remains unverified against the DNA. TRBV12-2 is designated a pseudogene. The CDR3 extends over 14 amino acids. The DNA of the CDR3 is TGTGCAAGTCGCTTACGGACTTCACCCTACGAGCAGTACTTC. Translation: CASRLRTSPYEQYF.

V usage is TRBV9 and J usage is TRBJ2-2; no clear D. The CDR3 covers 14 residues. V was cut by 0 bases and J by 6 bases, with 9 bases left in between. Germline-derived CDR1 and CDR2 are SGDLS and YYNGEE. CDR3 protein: CASSVATGSGELFF. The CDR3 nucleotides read TGTGCCAGCAGCGTAGCTACCGGGTCCGGGGAGCTGTTTTTT.

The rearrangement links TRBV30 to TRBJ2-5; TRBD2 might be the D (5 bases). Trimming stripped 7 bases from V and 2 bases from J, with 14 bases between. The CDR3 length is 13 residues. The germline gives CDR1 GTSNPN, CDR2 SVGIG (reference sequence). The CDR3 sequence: CALTSGSQETQYF. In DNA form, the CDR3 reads TGTGCCTTAACCTCGGGGAGTCAAGAGACCCAGTACTTC.

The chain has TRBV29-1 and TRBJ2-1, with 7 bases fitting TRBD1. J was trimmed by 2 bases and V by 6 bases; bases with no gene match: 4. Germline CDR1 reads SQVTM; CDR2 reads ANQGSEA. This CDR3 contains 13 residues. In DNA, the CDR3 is TGCAGCGTCCCGGGGACAGCCTACAATGAGCAGTTCTTC. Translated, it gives CSVPGTAYNEQFF.

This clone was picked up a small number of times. The CDR3 sequence is CASQGSEKLFF. CDR3 bases: TGTGCCAGCCAGGGTAGTGAAAAACTGTTTTTT. The chain carries TRBV6-5 and TRBJ1-4; D is possibly TRBD1 (5 bases). Trimming left V 8 bases short and J 7 bases short, with 8 bases between. CDR1 is MNHEY and CDR2 is SVGAGI in the germline V gene. The CDR3 runs to 11 residues.

The CDR3 spells CASSSASGGAYNEQFF. DNA for the CDR3: TGTGCCAGCAGTTCGGCTAGCGGGGGGGCCTACAATGAGCAGTTCTTC. The chain joins TRBV6-5 to TRBJ2-1; 12 nucleotides align to TRBD2. Looked up from germline, CDR1 is MNHEY and CDR2 is SVGAGI. This CDR3 spans 16 amino acids. Trimming cost V 4 bases and J 2 bases; bases outside gene matches: 3.

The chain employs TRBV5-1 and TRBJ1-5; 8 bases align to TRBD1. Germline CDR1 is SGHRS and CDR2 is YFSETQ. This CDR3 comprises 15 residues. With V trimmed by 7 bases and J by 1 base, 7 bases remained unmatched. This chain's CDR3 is CASVGTGLSNQPQHF. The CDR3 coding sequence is TGCGCCAGCGTTGGGACAGGCCTCAGCAATCAGCCCCAGCATTTT.

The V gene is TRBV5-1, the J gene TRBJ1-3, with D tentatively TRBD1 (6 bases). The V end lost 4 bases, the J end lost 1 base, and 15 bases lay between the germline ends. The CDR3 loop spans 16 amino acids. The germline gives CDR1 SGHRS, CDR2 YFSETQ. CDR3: CASSPQQGESGNTIYF. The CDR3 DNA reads TGCGCCAGCAGCCCCCAACAGGGCGAATCTGGAAACACCATATATTTT.

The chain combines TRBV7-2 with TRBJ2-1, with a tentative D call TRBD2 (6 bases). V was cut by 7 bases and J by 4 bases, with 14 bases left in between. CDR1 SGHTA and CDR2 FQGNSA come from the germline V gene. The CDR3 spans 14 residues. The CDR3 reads CASTPGDFYNEQFF. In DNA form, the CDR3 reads TGTGCCAGCACGCCCGGGGACTTTTACAATGAGCAGTTCTTC.